A single sample is the source of the 8 T cell receptor beta chains below, sequenced in a study of cytomegalovirus exposure and HLA in healthy donors. Primers: 60 Vbeta forward and 13 Jbeta reverse. The table came from immunoSEQ multiplex PCR; TCRdb's copy has only in-frame clones and leaves some out. The table has 60,000 to 65,000 clones, 87% seen once. The sample taken for sequencing was PBMCs. The source is a man aged 18-30 years in good health and CMV-seronegative.

The chain uses TRBV6-1 and TRBJ1-5, with 7 bases lining up with TRBD1. From germline, CDR1 is MNHNS and CDR2 SASEGT. The CDR3 has 14 amino acids. As DNA, the CDR3 is TGTGCTACAGGGGAGCCGTGGGGCAATCAGCCCCAGCATTTT. Protein product: CATGEPWGNQPQHF.

J is TRBJ2-1 and V is TRBV9, with 9 bases lining up with TRBD1. This CDR3 has 14 amino acids. Germline V CDR1 and CDR2: SGDLS, YYNGEE. Trimming took 6 bases from V and 7 from J; bases not matched to a gene: 8. The DNA of the CDR3 is TGTGCCAGCAACGGAGGGACAGGGTGGAATGAGCAGTTCTTC. Protein: CASNGGTGWNEQFF. Looking up the rest from reference TRBV9 and TRBJ2-1 gives the full variable domain: DSGVTQTPKHLITATGQRVTLRCSPRSGDLSVYWYQQSLDQGLQFLIQYYNGEERAKGNILERFSAQQFPDLHSELNLSSLELGDSALYFCASNGGTGWNEQFFGPGTRLTVL.

V and J are TRBV4-2 and TRBJ2-7, with a weak D call TRBD2 (6 bases). Germline V gene data show CDR1 as LGHNA and CDR2 as YNFKEQ. Trimming took 1 base from V and 4 from J, leaving 14 bases between them. The CDR3 has 15 amino acids. CDR3: CASSQVQGGWYEQYF. The DNA for the CDR3 is TGTGCCAGCAGCCAAGTTCAGGGAGGATGGTACGAGCAGTACTTC.

This clone was found once. DNA of the CDR3: TGTGCCAGCAGCAGGGCAGGTCAGGGTGGTACTGAAGCTTTCTTT. It is translated as CASSRAGQGGTEAFF. The chain couples TRBV21-1 to TRBJ1-1; the D segment call TRBD1 is taken from the table without a DNA check. TRBV21-1 is a listed pseudogene. CDR3 length: 15 residues.

The chain joins TRBV28 to TRBJ1-5; 10 positions match TRBD1. The V and J ends lost 3 bases and 4 bases, in that order; junction bases with no gene match: 0. In germline, CDR1 is MDHEN, CDR2 SYDVKM. The CDR3 totals 14 residues. The CDR3 nucleotides read TGTGCCAGCAGTTTGGACAGGGGGAATCAGCCCCAGCATTTT. This gives the protein CASSLDRGNQPQHF.

The chain couples TRBV25-1 to TRBJ1-1, with a tentative D call TRBD1 (5 bases). This CDR3 has 11 residues. Trimming stripped 7 bases from V and 10 bases from J, with 13 bases between. Germline V gives CDR1 MGHDK, CDR2 SYGVNS. The DNA for the CDR3 is TGTGCCAGCACCCTCGACAGAACAGCTTTCTTT. This encodes CASTLDRTAFF.

The CDR3 DNA reads as TGCGCCAGCAGCTTGGGGGACTCCACCGGGGAGCTGTTTTTT. It codes for CASSLGDSTGELFF. This chain connects TRBV5-1 to TRBJ2-2; possible D gene TRBD2, 6 bases. The ends were cut back, 0 bases at V and 4 bases at J, with 7 bases in the middle. The CDR3 spans 14 residues. Germline-derived CDR1 and CDR2 are SGHRS and YFSETQ.

The rearrangement links TRBV30 to TRBJ1-6; D remains ambiguous. Deletions cut 0 bases from V and 7 bases from J, with 7 bases between. The CDR3 is 13 residues long. CDR1 is GTSNPN, CDR2 SVGIG, per germline (reference sequence). This CDR3 reads CAWSVQVNSPLHF. The CDR3 DNA sequence: TGTGCCTGGAGTGTTCAGGTCAATTCACCCCTCCACTTT.